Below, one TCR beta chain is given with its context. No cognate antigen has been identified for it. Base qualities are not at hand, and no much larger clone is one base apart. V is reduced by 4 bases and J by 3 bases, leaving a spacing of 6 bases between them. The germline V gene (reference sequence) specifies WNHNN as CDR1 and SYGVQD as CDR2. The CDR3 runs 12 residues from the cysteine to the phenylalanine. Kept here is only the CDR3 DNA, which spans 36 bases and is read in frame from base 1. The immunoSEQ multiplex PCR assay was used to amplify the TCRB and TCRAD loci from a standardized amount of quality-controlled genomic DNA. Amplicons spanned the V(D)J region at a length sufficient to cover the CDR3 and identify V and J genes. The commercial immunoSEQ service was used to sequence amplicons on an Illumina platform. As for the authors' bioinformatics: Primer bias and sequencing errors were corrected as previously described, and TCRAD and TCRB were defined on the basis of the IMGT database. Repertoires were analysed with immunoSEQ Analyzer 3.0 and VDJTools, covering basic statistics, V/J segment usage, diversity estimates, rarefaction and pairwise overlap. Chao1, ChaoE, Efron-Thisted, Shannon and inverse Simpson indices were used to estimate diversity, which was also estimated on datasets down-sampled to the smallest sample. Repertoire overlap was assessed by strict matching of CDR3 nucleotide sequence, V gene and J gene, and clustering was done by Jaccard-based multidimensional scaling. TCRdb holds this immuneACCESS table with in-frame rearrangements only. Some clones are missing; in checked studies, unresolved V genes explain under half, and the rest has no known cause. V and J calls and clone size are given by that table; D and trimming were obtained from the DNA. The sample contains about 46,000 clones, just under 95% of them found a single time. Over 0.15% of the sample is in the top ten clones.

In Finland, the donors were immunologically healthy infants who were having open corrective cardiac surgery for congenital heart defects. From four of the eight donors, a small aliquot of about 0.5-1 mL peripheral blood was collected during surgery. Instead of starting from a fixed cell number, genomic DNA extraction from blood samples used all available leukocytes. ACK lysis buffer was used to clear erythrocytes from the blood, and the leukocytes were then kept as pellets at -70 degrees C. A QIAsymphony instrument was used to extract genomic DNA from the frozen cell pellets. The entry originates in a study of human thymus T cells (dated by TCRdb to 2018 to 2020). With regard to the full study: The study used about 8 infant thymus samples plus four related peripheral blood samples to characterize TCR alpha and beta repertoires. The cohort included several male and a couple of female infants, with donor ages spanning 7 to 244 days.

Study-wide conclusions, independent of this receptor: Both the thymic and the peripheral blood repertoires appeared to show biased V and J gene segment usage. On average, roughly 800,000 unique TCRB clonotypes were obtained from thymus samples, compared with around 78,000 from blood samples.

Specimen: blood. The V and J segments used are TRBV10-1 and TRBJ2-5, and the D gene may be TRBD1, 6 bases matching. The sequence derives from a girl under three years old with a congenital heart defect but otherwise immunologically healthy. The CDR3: CASSGTEETQYF. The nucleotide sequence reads TGCGCCAGCAGTGGGACAGAAGAGACCCAGTACTTC.